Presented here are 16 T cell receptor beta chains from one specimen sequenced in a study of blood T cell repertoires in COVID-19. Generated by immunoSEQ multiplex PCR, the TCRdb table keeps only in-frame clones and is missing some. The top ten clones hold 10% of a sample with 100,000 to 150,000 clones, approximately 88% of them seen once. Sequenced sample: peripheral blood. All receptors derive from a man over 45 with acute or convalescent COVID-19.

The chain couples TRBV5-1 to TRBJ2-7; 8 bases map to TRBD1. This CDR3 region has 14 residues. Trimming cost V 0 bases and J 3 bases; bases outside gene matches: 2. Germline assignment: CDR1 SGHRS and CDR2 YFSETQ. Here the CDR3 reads CASSLGQGFYEQYF. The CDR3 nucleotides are TGCGCCAGCAGCTTGGGACAGGGGTTCTACGAGCAGTACTTC.

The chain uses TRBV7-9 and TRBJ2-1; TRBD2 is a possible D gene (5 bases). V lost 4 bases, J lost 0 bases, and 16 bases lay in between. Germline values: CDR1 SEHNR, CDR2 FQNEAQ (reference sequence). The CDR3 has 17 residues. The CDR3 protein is CASSSLIAHSSYNEQFF. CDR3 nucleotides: TGTGCCAGCAGCTCCCTCATAGCGCATAGCTCCTACAATGAGCAGTTCTTC.

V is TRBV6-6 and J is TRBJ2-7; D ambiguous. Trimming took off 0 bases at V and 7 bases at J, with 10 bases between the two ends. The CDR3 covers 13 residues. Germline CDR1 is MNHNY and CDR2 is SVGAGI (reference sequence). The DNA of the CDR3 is TGTGCCAGCAGTTACTCTTCTAGGTTTGAGCAGTACTTC. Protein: CASSYSSRFEQYF.

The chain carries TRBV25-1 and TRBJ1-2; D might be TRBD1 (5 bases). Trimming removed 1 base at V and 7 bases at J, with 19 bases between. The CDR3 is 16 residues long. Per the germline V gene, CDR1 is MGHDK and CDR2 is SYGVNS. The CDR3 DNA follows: TGTGCCAGCAGTGAATTCGGAGGGGCTAGGGGAGGTGGCTACACCTTC. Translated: CASSEFGGARGGGYTF.

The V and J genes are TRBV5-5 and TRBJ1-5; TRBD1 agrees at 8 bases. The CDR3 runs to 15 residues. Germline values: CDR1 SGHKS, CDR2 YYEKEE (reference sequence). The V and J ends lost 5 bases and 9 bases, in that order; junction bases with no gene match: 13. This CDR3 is CASSSLLGQGVPQHF. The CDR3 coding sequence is TGTGCCAGCAGTTCCCTCTTAGGACAGGGCGTGCCCCAGCATTTT.

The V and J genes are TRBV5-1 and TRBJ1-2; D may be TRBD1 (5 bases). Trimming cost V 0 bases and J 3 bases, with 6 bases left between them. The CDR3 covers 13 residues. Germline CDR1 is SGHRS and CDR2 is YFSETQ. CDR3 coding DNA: TGCGCCAGCAGCTTGGGGGGCCACTATGGCTACACCTTC. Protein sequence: CASSLGGHYGYTF.

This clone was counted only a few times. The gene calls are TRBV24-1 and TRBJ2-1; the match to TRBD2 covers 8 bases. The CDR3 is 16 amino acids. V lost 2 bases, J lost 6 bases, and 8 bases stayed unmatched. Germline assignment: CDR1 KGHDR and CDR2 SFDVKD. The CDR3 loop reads CATSDSGGTSTNEQFF. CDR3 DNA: TGTGCCACCAGTGATTCGGGCGGGACTAGTACCAATGAGCAGTTCTTC.

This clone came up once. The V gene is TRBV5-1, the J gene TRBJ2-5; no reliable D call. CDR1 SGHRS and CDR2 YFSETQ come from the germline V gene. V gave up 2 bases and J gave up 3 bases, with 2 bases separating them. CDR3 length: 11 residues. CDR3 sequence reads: CASSFEETQYF. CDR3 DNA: TGCGCCAGCAGCTTCGAAGAGACCCAGTACTTC. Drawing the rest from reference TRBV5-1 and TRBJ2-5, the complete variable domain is KAGVTQTPRYLIKTRGQQVTLSCSPISGHRSVSWYQQTPGQGLQFLFEYFSETQRNKGNFPGRFSGRQFSNSRSEMNVSTLELGDSALYLCASSFEETQYFGPGTRLLVL.

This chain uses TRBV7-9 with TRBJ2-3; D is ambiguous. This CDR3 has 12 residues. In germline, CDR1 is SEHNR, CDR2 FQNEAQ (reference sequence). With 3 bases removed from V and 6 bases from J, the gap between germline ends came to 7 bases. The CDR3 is CASSFTQDTQYF. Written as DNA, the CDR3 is TGTGCCAGCAGCTTTACCCAGGATACGCAGTATTTT.

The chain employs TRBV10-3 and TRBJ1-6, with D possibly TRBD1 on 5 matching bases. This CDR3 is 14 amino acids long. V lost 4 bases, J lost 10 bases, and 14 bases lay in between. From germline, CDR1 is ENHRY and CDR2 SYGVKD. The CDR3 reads CAISGGGVGSPLHF. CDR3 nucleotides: TGTGCCATCAGTGGGGGAGGGGTTGGCTCACCCCTCCACTTT.

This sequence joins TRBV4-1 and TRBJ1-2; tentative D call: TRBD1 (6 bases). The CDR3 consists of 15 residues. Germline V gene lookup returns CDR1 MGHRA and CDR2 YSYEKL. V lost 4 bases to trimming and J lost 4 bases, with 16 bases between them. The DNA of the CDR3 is TGCGCCAGCAGCCCCTTCTCGACAGGACTCTATGGCTACACCTTC. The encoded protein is CASSPFSTGLYGYTF.

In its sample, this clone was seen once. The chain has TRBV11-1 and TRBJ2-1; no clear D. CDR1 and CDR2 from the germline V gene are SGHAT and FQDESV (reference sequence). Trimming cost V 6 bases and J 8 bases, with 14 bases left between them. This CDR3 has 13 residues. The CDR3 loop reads CASSHVTSDEQFF. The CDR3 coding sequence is TGTGCCAGCAGTCACGTTACGTCGGATGAGCAGTTCTTC.

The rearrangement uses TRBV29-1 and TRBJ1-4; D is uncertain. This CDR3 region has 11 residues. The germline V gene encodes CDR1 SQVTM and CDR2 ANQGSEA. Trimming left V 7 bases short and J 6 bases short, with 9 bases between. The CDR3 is CSAGGDEKLFF. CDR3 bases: TGCAGCGCCGGAGGTGATGAAAAACTGTTTTTT.

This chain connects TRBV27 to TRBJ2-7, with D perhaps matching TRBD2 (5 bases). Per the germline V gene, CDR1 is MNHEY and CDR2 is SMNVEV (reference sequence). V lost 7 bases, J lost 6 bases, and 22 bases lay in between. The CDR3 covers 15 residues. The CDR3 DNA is TGTGCCAGCAATCGGGGTAGGGCGTTAGGGTCCGAGCAGTACTTC. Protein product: CASNRGRALGSEQYF.

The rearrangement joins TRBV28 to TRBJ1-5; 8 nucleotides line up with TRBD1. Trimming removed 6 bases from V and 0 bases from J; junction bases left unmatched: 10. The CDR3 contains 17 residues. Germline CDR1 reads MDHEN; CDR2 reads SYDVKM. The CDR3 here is CASRGESGGTSNQPQHF. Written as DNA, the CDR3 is TGTGCCAGCAGGGGCGAGTCAGGGGGCACTAGCAATCAGCCCCAGCATTTT.

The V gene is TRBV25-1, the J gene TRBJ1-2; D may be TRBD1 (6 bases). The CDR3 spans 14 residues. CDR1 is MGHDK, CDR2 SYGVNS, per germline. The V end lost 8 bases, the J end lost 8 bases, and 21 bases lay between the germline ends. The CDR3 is CASAGLPYQGGYTF. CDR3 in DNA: TGTGCCAGCGCCGGACTGCCCTACCAGGGGGGCTACACCTTC.